A single sample gave rise to the 11 T cell receptor beta chains below, sequenced in a study of T cells in Graves' hyperthyroidism and ophthalmopathy. What was amplified from RNA transcripts were TCR beta CDR3 regions. The HTBI primer set was used in a first-round RT-PCR of the TCR CDR3. TCRdb reanalysed the multiplex PCR reads using MiXCR and keeps one entry per CDR3 protein. The table shows nearly 600,000 distinct CDR3 sequences, with 13% to 15% occurring only once. The specimen was blood. These receptors came from a young woman with Graves' ophthalmopathy.

The rearrangement links TRBV6-2 or TRBV6-3 to TRBJ2-5; 9 bases fit TRBD1. Trimming took 4 bases from V and 7 from J; bases not matched to a gene: 10. CDR1 is MNHEY and CDR2 is SVGEGT in the germline V gene. This CDR3 spans 15 amino acids. CDR3 DNA sequence: TGTGCCAGCAGTTCCCGGGACAGGGAGGGAGGGACCCAGTACTTC. This sequence encodes CASSSRDREGGTQYF.

This clonotype was picked up a small number of times. A read error may account for a junction end that differs from germline. This chain uses TRBV27 with TRBJ2-7; TRBD2 agrees at 7 bases. The CDR3 is 14 amino acids. Germline V lookup: CDR1 MNHEY, CDR2 SMNVEV (reference sequence). The chain's CDR3 is CAGSQGLGSGEQYF. CDR3 sequence (DNA): TGTGCCGGCAGTCAAGGACTAGGTTCGGGCGAGCAGTACTTC.

DNA for the CDR3: TGTGCCAGCAGCTTAGGGGGCTTGTGGTATGGCTACACCTTC. Translation: CASSLGGLWYGYTF. The chain combines TRBV13 with TRBJ1-2; D gene uncertain. Germline-derived CDR1 and CDR2 are PRHDT and FYEKMQ (reference sequence). V was pared by 0 bases and J by 5 bases, with 10 bases between. The CDR3 has 14 residues.

The chain carries TRBV5-5 and TRBJ1-4; TRBD1 might be the D (6 bases). The CDR3 contains 16 residues. From germline, CDR1 is SGHKS and CDR2 YYEKEE (reference sequence). V was cut by 1 base and J by 6 bases, with 16 bases left in between. CDR3 nucleotide sequence: TGTGCCAGCAGCTTGCCTTTAGCGGGGGCCGATGAAAAACTGTTTTTT. Its protein product is CASSLPLAGADEKLFF.

This clonotype has a count of ten or more. The chain uses TRBV20-1 and TRBJ1-5, with TRBD1 matching over 10 bases. The V gene end was trimmed by 0 bases and the J gene end by 0 bases; junction bases not matched to a gene: 2. CDR3 length: 16 amino acids. Germline CDR1 reads DFQATT; CDR2 reads SNEGSKA (reference sequence). CDR3 sequence: CSAREGQGYSNQPQHF. CDR3 sequence (DNA): TGCAGTGCTAGAGAGGGACAGGGGTATAGCAATCAGCCCCAGCATTTT.

This clonotype was counted ten times or more. The chain links TRBV6-5 to TRBJ2-1, with a weak D call TRBD1 (5 bases). V was clipped by 5 bases and J by 2 bases, with 10 bases between them. This CDR3 has 14 amino acids. From germline, CDR1 is MNHEY and CDR2 SVGAGI. CDR3: CASSRDSPYNEQFF. Written as DNA, the CDR3 is TGTGCCAGCAGTAGAGACAGCCCCTACAATGAGCAGTTCTTC.

The table lists this clonotype with a count of one. The chain uses TRBV19 and TRBJ2-3, with D uncertain. CDR1 is LNHDA, CDR2 SQIVND, per germline (reference sequence). CDR3 size: 13 residues. The germline V and J ends were trimmed by 3 bases and 4 bases, with 8 bases remaining between them. The CDR3 loop reads CASSMTGPDTQYF. The CDR3 DNA reads TGTGCCAGTAGTATGACTGGGCCAGATACGCAGTATTTT.

V usage is TRBV18 and J usage is TRBJ2-7, with D maybe TRBD1 (6 bases). The CDR3 spans 15 residues. V lost 0 bases to trimming and J lost 3 bases, with 12 bases between them. Germline CDR1 and CDR2: KGHSH and LQKENI. The CDR3 sequence is CASSPPTGGGYEQYF. CDR3 coding DNA: TGTGCCAGCTCACCACCGACTGGGGGCGGCTACGAGCAGTACTTC.

This chain links TRBV10-3 with TRBJ2-1, with D tentatively TRBD2 (6 bases). The length of the CDR3 is 16 residues. V was clipped by 3 bases and J by 8 bases, with 20 bases between them. Germline-derived CDR1 and CDR2 are ENHRY and SYGVKD. The CDR3 DNA is TGTGCCATCAGTGAATCGAAGTTGGCTAGCGATTATGAGCAGTTCTTC. It codes for CAISESKLASDYEQFF.

In this sample, this clonotype turned up many times. This chain uses TRBV3-1 with TRBJ2-7, with D perhaps TRBD1 (5 bases). The CDR3 has 13 amino acids. Germline CDR1 and CDR2: LGHDT and YNNKEL (reference sequence). V was clipped by 4 bases and J by 4 bases, with 11 bases between them. CDR3 coding DNA: TGTGCCAGCAGCCCCTCAAAGGGGTACGAGCAGTACTTC. Its translation: CASSPSKGYEQYF.

This clonotype showed up many times. J is TRBJ1-1 and V is TRBV13, with a weak D call TRBD1 (6 bases). Trimming took 4 bases from V and 8 from J, leaving 17 bases between them. The germline CDR1 and CDR2 sequences are PRHDT and FYEKMQ (reference sequence). The CDR3 is 14 amino acids. The CDR3 here is CASSSLRGAWEAFF. For the CDR3, the DNA is TGTGCCAGCAGCTCCCTCCGGGGGGCATGGGAAGCTTTCTTT. Using reference TRBV13 and TRBJ1-1 for the parts outside the CDR3, the full variable domain is AAGVIQSPRHLIKEKRETATLKCYPIPRHDTVYWYQQGPGQDPQFLISFYEKMQSDKGSIPDRFSAQQFSDYHSELNMSSLELGDSALYFCASSSLRGAWEAFFGQGTRLTVV.